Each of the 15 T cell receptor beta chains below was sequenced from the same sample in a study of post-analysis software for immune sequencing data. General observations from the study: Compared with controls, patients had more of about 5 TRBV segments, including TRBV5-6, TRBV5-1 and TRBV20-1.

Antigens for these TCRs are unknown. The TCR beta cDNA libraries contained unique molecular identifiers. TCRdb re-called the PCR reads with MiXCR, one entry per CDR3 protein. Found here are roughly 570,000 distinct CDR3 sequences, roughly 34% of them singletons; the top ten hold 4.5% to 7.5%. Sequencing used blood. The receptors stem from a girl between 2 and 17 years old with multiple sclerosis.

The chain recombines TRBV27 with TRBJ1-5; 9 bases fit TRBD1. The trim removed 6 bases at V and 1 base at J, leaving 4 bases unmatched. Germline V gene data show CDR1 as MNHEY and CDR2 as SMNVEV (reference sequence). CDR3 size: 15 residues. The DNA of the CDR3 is TGTGCCAGCAGGGTACAGGGGGCGAGCAATCAGCCCCAGCATTTT. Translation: CASRVQGASNQPQHF.

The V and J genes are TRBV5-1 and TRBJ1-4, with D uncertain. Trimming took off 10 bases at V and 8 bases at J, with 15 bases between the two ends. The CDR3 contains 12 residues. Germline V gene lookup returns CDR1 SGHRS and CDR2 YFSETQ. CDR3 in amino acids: CAVSGLEEKLFF. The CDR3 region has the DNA TGCGCCGTATCCGGGTTGGAGGAAAAACTGTTTTTT.

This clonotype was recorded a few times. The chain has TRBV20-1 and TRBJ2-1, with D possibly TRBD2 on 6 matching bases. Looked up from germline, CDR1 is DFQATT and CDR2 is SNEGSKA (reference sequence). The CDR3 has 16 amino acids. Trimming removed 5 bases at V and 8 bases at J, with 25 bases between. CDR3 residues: CSADPGLTTNEDEQFF. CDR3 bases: TGCAGTGCTGATCCGGGACTTACTACAAACGAAGATGAGCAGTTCTTC.

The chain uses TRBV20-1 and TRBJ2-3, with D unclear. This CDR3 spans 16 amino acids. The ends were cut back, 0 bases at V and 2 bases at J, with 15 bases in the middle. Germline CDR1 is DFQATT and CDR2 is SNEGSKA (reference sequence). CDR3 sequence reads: CSARDQLLQYTDTQYF. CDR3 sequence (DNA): TGCAGTGCTAGAGATCAACTTCTCCAGTACACAGATACGCAGTATTTT.

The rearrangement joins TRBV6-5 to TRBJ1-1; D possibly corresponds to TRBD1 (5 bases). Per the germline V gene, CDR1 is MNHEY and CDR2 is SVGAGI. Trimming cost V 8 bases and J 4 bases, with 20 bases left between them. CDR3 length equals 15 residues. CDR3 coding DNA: TGTGCCAGCTACGCCCTGGGGGTTGCGGGCACTGAAGCTTTCTTT. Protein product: CASYALGVAGTEAFF.

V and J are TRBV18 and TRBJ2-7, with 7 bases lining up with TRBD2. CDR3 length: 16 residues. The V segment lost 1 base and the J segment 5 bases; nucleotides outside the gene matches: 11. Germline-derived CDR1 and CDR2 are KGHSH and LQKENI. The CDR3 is CASSPLRGGPPDEQYF. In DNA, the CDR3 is TGTGCCAGCTCACCACTGCGCGGGGGTCCCCCTGACGAGCAGTACTTC.

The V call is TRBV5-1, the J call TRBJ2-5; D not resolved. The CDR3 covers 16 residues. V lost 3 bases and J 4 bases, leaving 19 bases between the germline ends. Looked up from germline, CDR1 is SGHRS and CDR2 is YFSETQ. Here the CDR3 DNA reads TGCGCCAGCAGCTCCCAGGCCTCTTGGTCGGGAGAGACCCAGTACTTC. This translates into CASSSQASWSGETQYF. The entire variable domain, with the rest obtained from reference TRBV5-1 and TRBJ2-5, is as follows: KAGVTQTPRYLIKTRGQQVTLSCSPISGHRSVSWYQQTPGQGLQFLFEYFSETQRNKGNFPGRFSGRQFSNSRSEMNVSTLELGDSALYLCASSSQASWSGETQYFGPGTRLLVL.

Written as DNA, the CDR3 is TGTGCCAGCAGTTTACTCTCTGGGACGCGAGAAGAGACCCAGTACTTC. This sequence encodes CASSLLSGTREETQYF. The V and J genes are TRBV27 and TRBJ2-5, with D tentatively TRBD1 or TRBD2 (5 bases each). CDR3 size: 16 residues. V lost 2 bases to trimming and J lost 3 bases, with 16 bases between them. The germline V gene has CDR1 MNHEY and CDR2 SMNVEV (reference sequence).

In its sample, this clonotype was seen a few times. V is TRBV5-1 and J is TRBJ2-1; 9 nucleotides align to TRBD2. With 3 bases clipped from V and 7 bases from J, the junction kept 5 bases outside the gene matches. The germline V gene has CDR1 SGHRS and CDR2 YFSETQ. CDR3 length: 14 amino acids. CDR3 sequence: CASSYNSGGNEQFF. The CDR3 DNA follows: TGCGCCAGCAGCTACAACAGCGGGGGGAATGAGCAGTTCTTC.

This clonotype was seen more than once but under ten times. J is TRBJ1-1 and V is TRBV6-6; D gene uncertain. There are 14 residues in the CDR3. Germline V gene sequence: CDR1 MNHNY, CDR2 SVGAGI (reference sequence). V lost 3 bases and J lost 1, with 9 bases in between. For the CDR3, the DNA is TGTGCCAGCAGTTATTGGCGGGAGAACACTGAAGCTTTCTTT. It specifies CASSYWRENTEAFF.

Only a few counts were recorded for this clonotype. The CDR3 is CASTIRRFETQYF. CDR3 in DNA: TGTGCCAGCACCATACGGCGTTTCGAGACCCAGTACTTC. This rearrangement joins TRBV12-3 or TRBV12-4 to TRBJ2-5; unclear D gene. The CDR3 is 13 amino acids. V lost 7 bases and J lost 5, with 14 bases in between.

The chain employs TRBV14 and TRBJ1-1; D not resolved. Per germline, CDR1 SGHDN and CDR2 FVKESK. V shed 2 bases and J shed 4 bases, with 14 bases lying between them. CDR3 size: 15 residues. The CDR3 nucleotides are TGTGCCAGCAGCCAAAACGGGCGAACTGTCACTGAAGCTTTCTTT. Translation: CASSQNGRTVTEAFF.

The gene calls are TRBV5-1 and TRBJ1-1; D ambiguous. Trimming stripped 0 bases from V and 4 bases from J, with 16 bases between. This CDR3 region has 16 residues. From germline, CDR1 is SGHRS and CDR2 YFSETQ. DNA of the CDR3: TGCGCCAGCAGCTTGGTGGAGGCAGCTCTGGGCACTGAAGCTTTCTTT. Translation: CASSLVEAALGTEAFF.

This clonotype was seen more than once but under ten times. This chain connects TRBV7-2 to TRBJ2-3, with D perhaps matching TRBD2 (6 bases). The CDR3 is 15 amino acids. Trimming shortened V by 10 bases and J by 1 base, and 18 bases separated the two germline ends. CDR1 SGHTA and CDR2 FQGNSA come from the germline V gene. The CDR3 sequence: CANPPPASGTDTQYF. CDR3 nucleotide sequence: TGTGCCAACCCGCCACCCGCTAGCGGCACAGATACGCAGTATTTT.

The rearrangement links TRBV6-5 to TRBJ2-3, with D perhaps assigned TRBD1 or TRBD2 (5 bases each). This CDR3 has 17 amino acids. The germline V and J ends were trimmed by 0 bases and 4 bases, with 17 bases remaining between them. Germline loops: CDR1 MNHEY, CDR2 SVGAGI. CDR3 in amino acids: CASSYSIRGTVADTQYF. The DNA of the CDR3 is TGTGCCAGCAGTTACTCAATAAGAGGGACGGTTGCAGATACGCAGTATTTT.